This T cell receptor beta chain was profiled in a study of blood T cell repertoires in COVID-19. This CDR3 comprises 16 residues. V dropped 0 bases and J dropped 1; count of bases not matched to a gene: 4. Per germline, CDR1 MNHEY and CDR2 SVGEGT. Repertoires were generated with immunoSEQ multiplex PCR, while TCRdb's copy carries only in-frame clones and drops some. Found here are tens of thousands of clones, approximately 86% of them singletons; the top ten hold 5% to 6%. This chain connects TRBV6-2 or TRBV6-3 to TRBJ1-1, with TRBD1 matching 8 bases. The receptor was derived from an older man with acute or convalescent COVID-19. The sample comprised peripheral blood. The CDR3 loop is CASSYSSGTGNTEAFF. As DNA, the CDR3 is TGTGCCAGCAGTTACTCCTCCGGGACAGGGAACACTGAAGCTTTCTTT.